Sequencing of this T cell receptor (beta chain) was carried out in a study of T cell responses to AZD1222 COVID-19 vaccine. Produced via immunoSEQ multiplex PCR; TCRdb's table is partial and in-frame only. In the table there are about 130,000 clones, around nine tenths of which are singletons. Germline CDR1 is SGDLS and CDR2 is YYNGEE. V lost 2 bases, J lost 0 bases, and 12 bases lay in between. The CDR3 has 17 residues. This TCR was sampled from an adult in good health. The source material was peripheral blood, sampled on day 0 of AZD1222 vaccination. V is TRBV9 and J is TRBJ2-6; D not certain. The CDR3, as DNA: TGTGCCAGCAGCGTGCTAGACCCAAGCTCTGGGGCCAACGTCCTGACTTTC. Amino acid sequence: CASSVLDPSSGANVLTF.